The following is a T cell receptor beta chain sequence with its context. Sequenced by immunoSEQ multiplex PCR; TCRdb stores in-frame clones only, minus some. Of fewer than 110,000 clones listed, approximately 90% are singletons. Trimming removed 9 bases from V and 2 bases from J, with 10 bases in between. CDR1 MDHEN and CDR2 SYDVKM come from the germline V gene. CDR3 length: 12 residues. These data originate in a study of T cell responses to AZD1222 COVID-19 vaccine. This chain connects TRBV28 to TRBJ1-2; unclear D gene. The material was peripheral blood, obtained 28 days after the second AZD1222 dose. The sequence was collected from an adult who received the AZD1222 COVID-19 vaccine. CDR3 sequence reads: CASSAPNYGYTF. CDR3 nucleotide sequence: TGTGCCAGTAGTGCACCCAACTATGGCTACACCTTC.